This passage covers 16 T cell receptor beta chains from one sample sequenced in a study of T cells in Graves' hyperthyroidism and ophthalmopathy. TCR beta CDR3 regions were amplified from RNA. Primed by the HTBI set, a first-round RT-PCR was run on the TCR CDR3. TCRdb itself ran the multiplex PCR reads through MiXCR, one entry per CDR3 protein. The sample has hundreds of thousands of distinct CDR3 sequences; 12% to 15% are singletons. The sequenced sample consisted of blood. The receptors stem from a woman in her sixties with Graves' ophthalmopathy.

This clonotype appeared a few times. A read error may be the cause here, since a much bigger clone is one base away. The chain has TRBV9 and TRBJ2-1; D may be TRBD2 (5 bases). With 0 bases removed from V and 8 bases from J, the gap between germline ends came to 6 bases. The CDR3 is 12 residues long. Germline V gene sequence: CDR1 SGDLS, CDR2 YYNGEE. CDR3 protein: CASSVGGYEQFF. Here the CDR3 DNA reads TGTGCCAGCAGCGTAGGAGGGTATGAGCAGTTCTTC.

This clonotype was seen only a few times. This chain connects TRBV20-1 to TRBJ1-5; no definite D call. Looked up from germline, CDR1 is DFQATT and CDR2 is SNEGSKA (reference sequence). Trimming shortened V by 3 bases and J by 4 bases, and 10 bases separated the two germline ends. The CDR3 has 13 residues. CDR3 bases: TGCAGTGCTAGTGCGGGGTGGAATCAGCCCCAGCATTTT. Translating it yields CSASAGWNQPQHF.

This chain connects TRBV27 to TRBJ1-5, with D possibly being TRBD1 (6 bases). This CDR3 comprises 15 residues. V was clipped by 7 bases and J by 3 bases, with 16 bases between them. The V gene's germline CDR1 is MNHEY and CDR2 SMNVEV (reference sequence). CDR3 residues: CASTLGGGDNQPQHF. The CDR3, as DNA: TGTGCCAGCACCCTAGGGGGGGGGGACAATCAGCCCCAGCATTTT.

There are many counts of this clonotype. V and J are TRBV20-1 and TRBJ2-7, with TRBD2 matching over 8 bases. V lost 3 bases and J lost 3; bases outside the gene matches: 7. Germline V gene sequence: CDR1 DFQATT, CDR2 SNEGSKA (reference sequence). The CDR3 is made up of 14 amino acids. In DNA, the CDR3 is TGCAGTGCTAGCCTGGGACTAGTAAACTACGAGCAGTACTTC. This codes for CSASLGLVNYEQYF.

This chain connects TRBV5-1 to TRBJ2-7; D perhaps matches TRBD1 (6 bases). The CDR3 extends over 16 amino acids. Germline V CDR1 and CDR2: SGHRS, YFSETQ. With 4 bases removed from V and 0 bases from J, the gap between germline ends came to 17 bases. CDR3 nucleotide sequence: TGCGCCAGCAGCCCAGACTATCGGGACACCTCCTACGAGCAGTACTTC. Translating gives CASSPDYRDTSYEQYF.

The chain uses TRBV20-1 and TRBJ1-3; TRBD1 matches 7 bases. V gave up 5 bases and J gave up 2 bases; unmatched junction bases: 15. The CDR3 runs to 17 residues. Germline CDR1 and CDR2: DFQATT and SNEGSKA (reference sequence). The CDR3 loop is CSALRGQGGSAGNTIYF. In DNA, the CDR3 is TGCAGTGCTCTCCGGGGCCAGGGGGGATCGGCTGGAAACACCATATATTTT.

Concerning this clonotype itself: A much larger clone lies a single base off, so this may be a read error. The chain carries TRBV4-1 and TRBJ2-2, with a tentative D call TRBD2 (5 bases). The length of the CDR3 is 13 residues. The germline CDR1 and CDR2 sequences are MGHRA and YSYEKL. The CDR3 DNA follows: TGCGCCAGCAGCCAATCTCGAACCGGGGAGCCGTTTTTT. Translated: CASSQSRTGEPFF.

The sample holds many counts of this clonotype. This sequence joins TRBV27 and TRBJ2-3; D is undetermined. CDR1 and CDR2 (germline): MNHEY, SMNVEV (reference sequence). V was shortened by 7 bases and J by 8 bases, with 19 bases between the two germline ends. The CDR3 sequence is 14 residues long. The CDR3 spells CASTLGYPHGTQYF. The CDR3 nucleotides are TGTGCCAGCACCTTGGGCTACCCTCATGGTACGCAGTATTTT.

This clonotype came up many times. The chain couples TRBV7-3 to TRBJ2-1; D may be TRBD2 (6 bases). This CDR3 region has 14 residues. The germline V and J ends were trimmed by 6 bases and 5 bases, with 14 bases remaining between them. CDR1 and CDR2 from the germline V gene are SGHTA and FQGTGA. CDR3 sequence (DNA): TGTGCCAGCAGACCCTCTAGCGATCACAATGAGCAGTTCTTC. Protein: CASRPSSDHNEQFF.

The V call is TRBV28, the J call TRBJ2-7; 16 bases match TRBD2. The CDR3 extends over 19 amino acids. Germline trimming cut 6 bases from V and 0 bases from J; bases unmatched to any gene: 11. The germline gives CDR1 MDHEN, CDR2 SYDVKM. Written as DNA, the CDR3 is TGTGCCAGCAGACAGGGGGGGACTAGCGGGAGGGGCCCCTCCTACGAGCAGTACTTC. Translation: CASRQGGTSGRGPSYEQYF.

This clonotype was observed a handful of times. In DNA, the CDR3 is TGTGCCAGCAGCTTAGGCCGACTAGCGGACTACGAGCAGTACTTC. It yields the protein CASSLGRLADYEQYF. The V call is TRBV7-9, the J call TRBJ2-7; TRBD2 aligns across 9 bases. CDR3 length: 15 amino acids. Trimming took 1 base from V and 3 from J; bases not matched to a gene: 4. Germline-derived CDR1 and CDR2 are SEHNR and FQNEAQ (reference sequence).

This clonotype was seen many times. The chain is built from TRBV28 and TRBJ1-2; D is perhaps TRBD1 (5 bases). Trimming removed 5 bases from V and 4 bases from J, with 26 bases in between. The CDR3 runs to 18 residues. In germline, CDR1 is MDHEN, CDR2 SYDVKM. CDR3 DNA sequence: TGTGCCAGCAGTCCCTATTATCCCCTCTACGACAGCAGCTATGGCTACACCTTC. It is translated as CASSPYYPLYDSSYGYTF.

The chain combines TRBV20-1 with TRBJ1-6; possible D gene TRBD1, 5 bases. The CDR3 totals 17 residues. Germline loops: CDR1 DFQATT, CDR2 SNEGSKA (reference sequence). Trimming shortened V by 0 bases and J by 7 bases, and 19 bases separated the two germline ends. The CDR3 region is CSARDQGRSPRNSPLHF. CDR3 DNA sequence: TGCAGTGCTAGAGATCAGGGTAGATCGCCGAGAAATTCACCCCTCCACTTT.

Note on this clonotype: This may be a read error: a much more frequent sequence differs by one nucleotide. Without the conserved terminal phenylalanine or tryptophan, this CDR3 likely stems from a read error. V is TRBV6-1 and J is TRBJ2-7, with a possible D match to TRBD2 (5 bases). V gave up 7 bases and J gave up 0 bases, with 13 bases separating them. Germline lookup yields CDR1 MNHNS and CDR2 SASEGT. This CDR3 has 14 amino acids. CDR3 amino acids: CASILGRDSYEQYL. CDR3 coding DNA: TGTGCCAGCATCCTAGGCCGGGACTCCTACGAGCAGTACTTG.

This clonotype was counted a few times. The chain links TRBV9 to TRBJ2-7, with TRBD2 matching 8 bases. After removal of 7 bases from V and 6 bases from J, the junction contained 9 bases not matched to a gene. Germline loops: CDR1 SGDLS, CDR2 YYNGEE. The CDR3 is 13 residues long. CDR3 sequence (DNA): TGTGCCAGCCAAAGAAGAAGCGGGAGCGAGCAGTACTTC. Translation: CASQRRSGSEQYF.

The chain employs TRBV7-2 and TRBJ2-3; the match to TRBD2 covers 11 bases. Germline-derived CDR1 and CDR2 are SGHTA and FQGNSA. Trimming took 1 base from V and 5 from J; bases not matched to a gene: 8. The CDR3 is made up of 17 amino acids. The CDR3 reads CASSLGVAGGRRDTQYF. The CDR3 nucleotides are TGTGCCAGCAGCTTAGGGGTAGCGGGAGGGAGGAGAGATACGCAGTATTTT.